This TCR beta chain was profiled in a study of cytomegalovirus exposure and HLA in healthy donors. The germline CDR1 and CDR2 sequences are SGHAT and FQNNGV. Between the trimmed V and J ends, which lost 3 bases and 2 bases, there was a span of 4 bases. The CDR3 has 13 amino acids. On this clone itself: Antigen: not known.

Both 60 Vbeta primers and 13 Jbeta primers went into the PCR. Assay used: immunoSEQ multiplex PCR; TCRdb lists only in-frame clones, some missing. This sample has some 200,000 clones, with around 64% found just once. Study-level points and caveats: Analysis was performed later, and it showed HLA-associated TCR beta chains to be more clonally expanded than equally common others.

The sequencing input was PBMCs. This chain joins TRBV11-2 and TRBJ1-4; D ambiguous. The TCR originated in a middle-aged man in good health and CMV-seropositive. The CDR3 protein is CASSFLTNEKLFF. The CDR3 DNA is TGTGCCAGCAGCTTCCTTACTAATGAAAAACTGTTTTTT.